This T cell receptor beta chain emerged from a study of blood T cell repertoires in COVID-19. As for the study in general: Collection of acute and convalescent COVID-19 samples took place in the United States, Italy and Spain. PBMCs, B-cell-depleted T cells, or T cells provided the cDNA or gDNA that made up the material.

Per the original methods: Estimation of nucleated cell counts was performed using reference gene primer amplification. TCRdb's copy holds only in-frame clones and misses some; the assay was immunoSEQ multiplex PCR. D and trimming were read from the DNA, whereas the V and J calls and clone size are those reported in that table. The data contain about 170,000 clones, 86% of them singletons. After removal of 5 bases from V and 5 bases from J, the junction contained 11 bases not matched to a gene. In germline, CDR1 is SEHNR, CDR2 FQNEAQ (reference sequence). The CDR3 consists of 16 residues. Sequencing used peripheral blood. The clonotype comes from a woman aged 80 or over in a cohort sampled during active or convalescent COVID-19. The J gene is TRBJ2-7, the V gene TRBV7-9; 11 bases are shared with TRBD1. The CDR3 nucleotides read TGTGCCAGCAGCCCCGGGACAGGGGGTTATCTCCACGAGCAGTACGTC. This codes for CASSPGTGGYLHEQYV.